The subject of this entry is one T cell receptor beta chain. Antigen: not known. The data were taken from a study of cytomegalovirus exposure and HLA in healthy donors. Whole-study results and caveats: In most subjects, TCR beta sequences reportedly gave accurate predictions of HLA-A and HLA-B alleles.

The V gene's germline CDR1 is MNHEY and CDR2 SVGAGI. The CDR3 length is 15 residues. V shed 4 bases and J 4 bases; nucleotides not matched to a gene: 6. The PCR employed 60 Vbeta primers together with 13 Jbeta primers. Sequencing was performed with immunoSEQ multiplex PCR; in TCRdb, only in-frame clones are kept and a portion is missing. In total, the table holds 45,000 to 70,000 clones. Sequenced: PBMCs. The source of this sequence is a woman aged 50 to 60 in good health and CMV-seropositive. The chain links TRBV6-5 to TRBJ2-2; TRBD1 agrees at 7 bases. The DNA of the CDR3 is TGTGCCAGCAGTTCCCCGGGACAGAGCACCGGGGAGCTGTTTTTT. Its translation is CASSSPGQSTGELFF.